Shown below are 7 T cell receptor beta chains from a single sample sequenced in a study of blood T cells in healthy people across ages. Using a J-beta primer mix together with a sample-barcoded 5' primer, a second PCR was run for roughly 6 to 12 cycles. MiXCR, applied by TCRdb to the 5' RACE reads, yields one record per CDR3 protein. The sample holds about 1 million distinct CDR3 sequences, 45% seen once. Sequenced input: blood. The receptors stem from a woman in her sixties or seventies in good health.

V gene TRBV10-3 combines with J gene TRBJ2-7, with a possible D match to TRBD2 (7 bases). The end of the DNA aligns better with TRBJ2-5, so the J call may be wrong. There are 12 residues in the CDR3. Germline V gene sequence: CDR1 ENHRY, CDR2 SYGVKD. CDR3 bases: TGTGCCATCAGTCGGGGGGCTGAGACCCAGTACTTC. This translates into CAISRGAETQYF.

The J gene is TRBJ1-2, the V gene TRBV9; 7 bases fit TRBD1. Germline CDR1 reads SGDLS; CDR2 reads YYNGEE. With V trimmed by 3 bases and J by 0 bases, 8 bases remained unmatched. The CDR3 has 16 residues. The CDR3 DNA sequence: TGTGCCAGCAGCGGGGGGACAGCCAACTCTAACTATGGCTACACCTTC. Amino acids: CASSGGTANSNYGYTF.

The chain is built from TRBV7-9 and TRBJ2-1, with 7 bases identical to TRBD2. Germline trimming cut 5 bases from V and 5 bases from J; bases unmatched to any gene: 6. The CDR3 consists of 14 residues. Germline V gene lookup returns CDR1 SEHNR and CDR2 FQNEAQ (reference sequence). In nucleotides, the CDR3 is TGTGCCAGCAGCGCCGGGACTAAGGACAATGAGCAGTTCTTC. It translates to CASSAGTKDNEQFF.

The V and J genes are TRBV5-1 and TRBJ2-5, with a weak D call TRBD1 (6 bases). Germline V gene sequence: CDR1 SGHRS, CDR2 YFSETQ. The V end lost 2 bases, the J end lost 11 bases, and 31 bases lay between the germline ends. The CDR3 has 18 residues. CDR3 nucleotide sequence: TGCGCCAGCAGCTTCCTTACAGGGTCTTGGGGTGACTTCGGTGAGCAGTACTTC. Its translation is CASSFLTGSWGDFGEQYF.

This chain joins TRBV20-1 and TRBJ2-1; 9 bases are shared with TRBD2. The germline gives CDR1 DFQATT, CDR2 SNEGSKA (reference sequence). Losses at the gene ends were 1 base for V and 4 bases for J; bases not matched to a gene: 8. The CDR3 has 16 residues. In DNA form, the CDR3 reads TGCAGTGCTAGAGTGGGTAGCGGGAGACGTTACAATGAGCAGTTCTTC. It yields the protein CSARVGSGRRYNEQFF.

Comments on this clonotype: The junction does not match germline at one end; this may be a read error. V usage is TRBV14 and J usage is TRBJ2-1, with a tentative D call TRBD2 (6 bases). The germline gives CDR1 SGHDN, CDR2 FVKESK. The CDR3 is made up of 16 amino acids. The CDR3 DNA sequence: TGTGCCAGCAGCCAAGATCGGGGGAGCTCCGACAATGAGCAGTTCTTC. Amino acids: CASSQDRGSSDNEQFF.

This chain connects TRBV20-1 to TRBJ2-7; no firm D call. Per the germline V gene, CDR1 is DFQATT and CDR2 is SNEGSKA (reference sequence). The CDR3 spans 12 residues. V was cut by 5 bases and J by 3 bases, with 11 bases left in between. The CDR3 DNA follows: TGCAGTGCTGGCCGTCCCGGCTACGAGCAGTACTTC. Translation: CSAGRPGYEQYF.